The sequence of this T cell receptor beta chain was determined in a study of post-analysis software for immune sequencing data. In the study overall: Disease trajectories encompassed relapsing-remitting, secondary progressive and progressive-relapsing multiple sclerosis. The study's findings and limits: F measure showed strong co-clustering of same-batch samples. TRBV5-6, TRBV5-1 and TRBV20-1 were among several TRBV segments more frequent in patients than controls. In multiple sclerosis, normalized Chao1 diversity was significantly below that of controls.

The length of the CDR3 is 13 residues. Germline V gives CDR1 WNHNN, CDR2 SYGVQD (reference sequence). V was pared by 4 bases and J by 2 bases, with 9 bases between. This clonotype showed up just a few times. The antigen is unknown. Unique molecular identifiers were present in the TCR beta cDNA libraries. When about 1 to 11 million T cells were used, they gave a few hundred thousand cDNA molecules. One entry per CDR3 protein, called by TCRdb with MiXCR from the PCR reads. Counted here are 350,000 to 450,000 distinct CDR3 sequences, 39% occurring once; the ten biggest clones make up approximately 7.7%. This receptor was taken from a girl aged 2 to 10 with multiple sclerosis. Sequenced: blood. The chain has TRBV10-1 and TRBJ2-7, with D perhaps matching TRBD1 (6 bases). CDR3 nucleotide sequence: TGCGCCAGCAGTGCAGGGGCCCCCTACGAGCAGTACTTC. Amino acids: CASSAGAPYEQYF.